This is a list of T cell receptor beta chains from one sample in a study of T-cell reconstitution after alpha-beta-depleted transplantation in children. TCRdb recomputed calls from the PCR reads with MiXCR, one row per CDR3 protein. This sample has hundreds of thousands of distinct CDR3 sequences, with 10% to 15% found just once. The specimen was PBMCs, collected before TCRalphabeta/CD19-depleted stem cell transplant. Receptors originate from a girl aged 2-10 years with congenital amegakaryocytic thrombocytopenia, due to receive a stem cell transplant. The CDR3 runs from the conserved cysteine through the conserved F or W. Each record gives: clone size, D gene, J gene, V gene, CDR3 DNA, CDR3 protein. The D gene is left open where the match is weak. Part of the rows lack a size; the others show once, few, many or a class for expanded clones.

.	.	TRBJ1-1	TRBV7-3	TGTGCCAGCAGCTTAATGCCCAACACTGAAGCTTTCTTT	CASSLMPNTEAFF
.	TRBD2	TRBJ2-3	TRBV10-3	TGTGCCACGAACCGGGACTATGACACAGATACGCAGTATTTT	CATNRDYDTDTQYF
few	.	TRBJ1-2	TRBV27	TGTGCCAGCAGTCCCTCCTCGGGCCCTAACTATGGCTACACCTTC	CASSPSSGPNYGYTF
many	.	TRBJ1-2	TRBV5-6	TGTGCCAGCAGCTTGGTCGTCGATGGCTACACCTTC	CASSLVVDGYTF
few	.	TRBJ2-1	TRBV12-3/TRBV12-4	TGTGCCAGCAGCTTAGAGGCAGGCCGAAACAATGAGCAGTTCTTC	CASSLEAGRNNEQFF
once	TRBD2	TRBJ2-1	TRBV29-1	TGCAGCGTCCATGGGACTAGCGGAAACAATGAGCAGTTCTTC	CSVHGTSGNNEQFF
many	.	TRBJ2-3	TRBV7-2	TGTGCCAGCAGCCGGGAGCCAGCAGATACGCAGTATTTT	CASSREPADTQYF
few	TRBD2	TRBJ2-6	TRBV5-1	TGCGCCAGCACCCCTTCGGCGGGAGTTTCTGGGGCCAACGTCCTGACTTTC	CASTPSAGVSGANVLTF
many	.	TRBJ2-1	TRBV20-1	TGCAGTGCTATGCCATGGGGTTGGTTACGGTTCGGCACTGAGCAGTTCTTC	CSAMPWGWLRFGTEQFF
few	.	TRBJ2-2	TRBV5-1	TGCGCCAGCAGCTACCGGGAAAACACCGGGGAGCTGTTTTTT	CASSYRENTGELFF
.	TRBD2	TRBJ2-7	TRBV5-1	TGCGCCAGCAGCTCTGGACTAGTGGGCTACGAGCAGTACTTC	CASSSGLVGYEQYF
few	.	TRBJ2-5	TRBV12-3/TRBV12-4	TGTGCCAGCAGTTTGGCGCGGCGGCCGCAAGAGACCCAGTACTTC	CASSLARRPQETQYF
many	.	TRBJ2-5	TRBV20-1	TGCAGTGGGACGCGGAAAACACAAGAGACCCAGTACTTC	CSGTRKTQETQYF
many	.	TRBJ2-1	TRBV29-1	TGCAGCGTTGAAATGGGGTCGGGCGGCAATGAGCAGTTCTTC	CSVEMGSGGNEQFF
.	TRBD2	TRBJ2-5	TRBV3-1	TGTGCCTGCTCCCAAATAACGCTAGCGGAAGTCCAAGAGACCCAGTACTTC	CACSQITLAEVQETQYF
many	.	TRBJ2-2	TRBV5-1	TGCGCCAGCAGCTCGGAGGTGAACACCGGGGAGCTGTTTTTT	CASSSEVNTGELFF
.	TRBD2	TRBJ2-7	TRBV2	TGTGCCAGCAGGACCCGACTAGCGGGAGCGCGCGAGCAGTACTTC	CASRTRLAGAREQYF
.	TRBD2	TRBJ2-1	TRBV20-1	TGCAGTGCCACACCGGGACTAGCGGGAGTACTGAGCTCCTACAATGAGCAGTTCTTC	CSATPGLAGVLSSYNEQFF
few	.	TRBJ2-1	TRBV5-1	TGCGCCAGCAGCCTGCCCCCTCCGCTAGCAGGGAATGAGCAGTTCTTC	CASSLPPPLAGNEQFF
.	TRBD2	TRBJ2-1	TRBV4-1	TGCGCCAGCAGCCAAGATCTGGCGGGAGGGAATGAGCAGTTCTTC	CASSQDLAGGNEQFF
.	TRBD2	TRBJ2-1	TRBV7-9	TGTGCCAGCAGCCTAAACGTGAGGGGAGGGAATGAGCAGTTCTTC	CASSLNVRGGNEQFF
.	.	TRBJ1-1	TRBV20-1	TGCAGTGCTAGACCCCGACAAGGGAACACTGAAGCTTTCTTT	CSARPRQGNTEAFF
few	.	TRBJ2-2	TRBV19	TGTGCCAGTCTGGCAGTGAGCGCCGGGGAGCTGTTTTTT	CASLAVSAGELFF
few	.	TRBJ2-1	TRBV7-9	TGTGCCAGCAGCGCCTTAGTCATCGCCGCCGTCAATGAGCAGTTCTTC	CASSALVIAAVNEQFF
many	.	TRBJ1-1	TRBV6-5	TGTGCCAGCAAGAGGGACACTGAAGCTTTCTTT	CASKRDTEAFF
few	.	TRBJ1-5	TRBV3-1	TGTGCCAGCAGCAGAACTCAGGAGGCCCTTCAGCCCCAGCATTTT	CASSRTQEALQPQHF
.	.	TRBJ2-3	TRBV20-1	TGCAGTGCTAGAGATCAGACAGATACGCAGTATTTT	CSARDQTDTQYF
many	.	TRBJ1-2	TRBV20-1	TGCAGTGCTGTTCACAGGGAAGCTAACTATGGCTACACCTTC	CSAVHREANYGYTF